The entry that follows covers one T cell receptor beta chain sequence. What antigen it recognizes has not been identified. Base quality data are lacking; no much larger clone is found one base away. These data come from a study of TIL therapy for anti-PD-1-resistant metastatic lung cancer (dated by TCRdb to 2020 to 2022). Turning to the overall study: Tumors were harvested prior to any PD-1/PD-L1 blockade, after which nivolumab was administered to patients, and lymphodepletion, expanded TIL infusion and IL-2 were given to patients who progressed. Tumor and peripheral blood T cell receptor beta sequencing was used to track clonotypes across tumor, expanded TIL product and serial blood samples. Among the enrolled patients, the median age was nearly 55 years (range 38-75), and the median tumor PD-L1 proportion score was about 6%. Across the cohort, whole-exome sequencing showed a median non-synonymous tumor mutation burden of 1.5 mutations per megabase. The cohort was composed predominantly of lung adenocarcinoma, with four EGFR-mutant and two ALK-rearranged tumors included, and half of patients were identified as current or former smokers.

Trimming takes 2 bases off V and 2 bases off J; junction bases not matched to a gene: 13. The germline V gene encodes CDR1 SEHNR and CDR2 FQNEAQ (reference sequence). Counted from cysteine to phenylalanine, this CDR3 has 18 amino acids. The read is trimmed to its CDR3 DNA, 54 bases read in frame from base 1. Study-wide findings and limitations: Clonotypes from the infused TIL partially replaced the baseline peripheral repertoire and then declined over months, and persistence showed no apparent association with response. The study protocol defined all tumor marker inferences as exploratory. Generalizability was limited because the cohort was highly selected, with more treatment-naive, never-smoker and oncogene-addicted patients included than is typical.

TCR beta CDR3 regions were amplified from genomic DNA with the immunoSEQ v3 hsTCRB kit using bias-controlled multiplex PCR. An Illumina NextSeq 500 was used to sequence the TCR libraries, reaching approximately 2 million read pairs at survey level or about 4.5-6 million at deep level. In the original analysis: V, D and J genes were assigned, non-productive sequences were removed, and clonality was reported by immunoSEQ Analyzer software. Repertoires were compared using productive Simpson clonality and Morisita overlap index of productive TRB rearrangements between infused TIL and blood. For each clone in blood, the absolute clonotype count was estimated by multiplying the lymphocyte count by the CD3+ fraction and by the clone's productive frequency. Held by TCRdb, this immuneACCESS table contains in-frame sequences only and omits some clones. Under half of the omission traces to an unresolved V gene where checked; the cause of the rest is unknown. The V and J calls and clone size are taken from that table; D and trimming were inferred from the DNA. This sample has about 59,000 clones in its table, and roughly 80% of those were observed once. The ten largest clones take up about 2% of the sample.

The time point tag for this specimen amounts to: pre-treatment sample, taken before nivolumab and TIL therapy. Between late 2017 and early 2020, a dual-center phase I trial enrolled adults who had stage 4 NSCLC. Samples were obtained from a single-arm, open-label phase I trial in which tumor-infiltrating lymphocyte therapy with nivolumab was evaluated in advanced non-small cell lung cancer. Blood mononuclear cells from EDTA tubes were isolated by Ficoll gradient, snap-frozen as pellets, and DNA was extracted with a Qiagen mini-prep kit. Specimen: blood, collected at baseline. The sequence joins TRBV7-9 to TRBJ1-2; TRBD1 fits 8 bases in the junction. The receptor's source is a person aged 25 to 85 with non-small cell lung cancer. The sequenced DNA: TGTGCCAGCAGCTTAAGGGTCGGAACGGGACAGGCGAACTATGGCTACACCTTC. This yields the protein CASSLRVGTGQANYGYTF.